This T cell receptor (beta chain) was sequenced for a study of blood T cell repertoires in COVID-19. As for the study in general: The study drew acute and convalescent COVID-19 samples from the United States, Italy and Spain. Sources were T cells, B-cell-depleted T cells, or PBMCs; the material itself was cDNA or gDNA.

CDR1 and CDR2 from the germline V gene are MNHNS and SASEGT. This CDR3 has 15 amino acids. Trimming removed 0 bases at V and 7 bases at J, with 15 bases between. The method was immunoSEQ multiplex PCR; TCRdb's version includes in-frame clones alone and lacks a portion of them. The sample consists of fewer than 130,000 clones, about 79% of them appearing once. The origin of this receptor is a woman of 80 years or more with active or convalescent COVID-19. The chain links TRBV6-1 to TRBJ2-5; D is ambiguous. Sequencing used peripheral blood. The CDR3 region has the DNA TGTGCCAGCAGTGAAGCTGGCAAGACTTGGTCGACCCAGTACTTC. Translated, it gives CASSEAGKTWSTQYF.